Below, 29 T cell receptor beta chains from the same sample are listed, as sequenced in a study of CD8+ T cells in alopecia areata. It was cDNA, reverse transcribed from extracted RNA, that served as the sequencing template. Clones were sequenced by immunoSEQ multiplex PCR, and TCRdb holds only the in-frame ones, with some missing. The data show just over 150,000 clones, about 51% seen once. Sequencing was performed on CD8+ T cells sorted from blood, taken at week 0. These receptors were obtained from a human donor with alopecia areata.

This clone was counted a few times. Other DNA sequences in the sample encode the same CDR3. The rearrangement uses TRBV29-1 and TRBJ1-2, with 11 bases matching TRBD1. Germline V CDR1 and CDR2: SQVTM, ANQGSEA. Trimming cost V 7 bases and J 3 bases; bases outside gene matches: 4. The CDR3 consists of 13 residues. Written as DNA, the CDR3 is TGCAGCGCGAGGACAGGGGGCGACTATGGCTACACCTTC. Encoded protein: CSARTGGDYGYTF.

The rearrangement joins TRBV7-7 to TRBJ2-2, with TRBD1 identical over 9 bases. Germline values: CDR1 SSHAT, CDR2 FNYEAQ (reference sequence). The CDR3 covers 16 residues. Unmatched junction bases numbered 7, after V lost 5 bases and J lost 3 bases. CDR3 nucleotides: TGTGCCAGCAGCCCAAGGACAGGGGTGCACACCGGGGAGCTGTTTTTT. It yields the protein CASSPRTGVHTGELFF.

In DNA form, the CDR3 reads TGCAGCGTTGAAGGAAAGGGGGGAGACAATGAGCAGTTCTTC. Encoded protein: CSVEGKGGDNEQFF. The rearrangement links TRBV29-1 to TRBJ2-1; D tentatively reads TRBD1 or TRBD2 (6 bases each). This CDR3 has 14 amino acids. Germline values: CDR1 SQVTM, CDR2 ANQGSEA. V lost 1 base and J 5 bases, leaving 12 bases between the germline ends.

This chain connects TRBV30 to TRBJ2-2; no clear D. There are 13 residues in the CDR3. Trimming left V 4 bases short and J 1 base short, with 7 bases between. The germline CDR1 and CDR2 sequences are GTSNPN and SVGIG (reference sequence). CDR3 sequence (DNA): TGTGCCTGGAAGTCAGGGAACACCGGGGAGCTGTTTTTT. Translating gives CAWKSGNTGELFF.

This chain joins TRBV7-2 and TRBJ1-5; 7 bases align to TRBD1. V shed 0 bases, J shed 2 bases, and the junction held 1 base outside the gene matches. The CDR3 extends over 15 amino acids. Germline V gives CDR1 SGHTA, CDR2 FQGNSA. This chain's CDR3 is CASSLADRGNQPQHF. As DNA, the CDR3 is TGTGCCAGCAGCTTAGCCGACAGGGGCAATCAGCCCCAGCATTTT.

The rearrangement joins TRBV2 to TRBJ1-2, with 7 nucleotides matching TRBD1. The CDR3 loop spans 15 amino acids. Germline CDR1 SNHLY, CDR2 FYNNEI. V was clipped by 4 bases and J by 3 bases; unmatched bases: 8. CDR3 nucleotide sequence: TGTGCCAGCAGTGGCGAGACAGGGTTGGACTATGGCTACACCTTC. Protein sequence: CASSGETGLDYGYTF.

V usage is TRBV27 and J usage is TRBJ2-6, with 7 bases that match TRBD2. Germline-derived CDR1 and CDR2 are MNHEY and SMNVEV (reference sequence). The junction had 11 bases not matched to a gene; V was cut back by 6 bases and J by 3 bases. The CDR3 length is 17 residues. CDR3 in amino acids: CASSLTQGGDGANVLTF. In DNA form, the CDR3 reads TGTGCCAGCAGCCTAACCCAGGGAGGGGATGGGGCCAACGTCCTGACTTTC.

There are a few counts of this clone. This chain links TRBV9 with TRBJ1-2; D gene ambiguous. V lost 5 bases to trimming and J lost 2 bases, with 7 bases between them. Germline CDR1 SGDLS, CDR2 YYNGEE. The CDR3 consists of 12 residues. This CDR3 is CASRGRNYGYTF. The CDR3 nucleotides are TGTGCCAGCAGGGGCAGAAACTATGGCTACACCTTC.

A single count supports this clone. CDR3 nucleotide sequence: TGTGCCTGGAGGGGACCGATAAACTATGGCTACACCTTC. Protein sequence: CAWRGPINYGYTF. The V and J genes are TRBV30 and TRBJ1-2; D is perhaps TRBD1 (5 bases). V lost 3 bases, J lost 2 bases, and 10 bases lay in between. CDR3 size: 13 residues. Germline CDR1 and CDR2: GTSNPN and SVGIG (reference sequence).

The chain links TRBV30 to TRBJ1-2; tentative D call: TRBD1 (5 bases). CDR3 length: 15 residues. V shed 1 base and J shed 5 bases, with 17 bases lying between them. Germline V lookup: CDR1 GTSNPN, CDR2 SVGIG (reference sequence). CDR3 loop: CAWSGMRGSRYGYTF. CDR3 DNA: TGTGCCTGGAGTGGAATGAGGGGTAGTCGTTATGGCTACACCTTC.

This chain uses TRBV7-9 with TRBJ2-4; 8 bases are shared with TRBD1. There are 13 residues in the CDR3. Germline CDR1 SEHNR, CDR2 FQNEAQ (reference sequence). Germline trimming cut 5 bases from V and 13 bases from J; bases unmatched to any gene: 10. This chain's CDR3 is CASSPGQETGQYF. The DNA for the CDR3 is TGTGCCAGCAGCCCGGGACAGGAAACGGGCCAGTACTTC.

The chain has TRBV7-6 and TRBJ2-7, with D maybe TRBD2 (6 bases). The CDR3 runs 17 residues. V lost 5 bases to trimming and J lost 3 bases, with 23 bases between them. Germline CDR1 and CDR2: SGHVS and FNYEAQ. The CDR3 DNA reads as TGTGCCAGCAGCCCGGGACTTCGACTATGGGCCAACTACGAGCAGTACTTC. Encoded protein: CASSPGLRLWANYEQYF.

Regarding this clone: One end of the junction varies from germline; a read error may be responsible. The rearrangement joins TRBV4-1 to TRBJ1-2; tentatively, D is TRBD1 (5 bases). The CDR3 runs to 13 residues. Germline CDR1 reads MGHRA; CDR2 reads YSYEKL. The CDR3 sequence is CASSPGGDYGYTF. As DNA, the CDR3 is TGTGCCAGCAGCCCCGGGGGGGACTATGGCTACACCTTC.

The chain couples TRBV4-1 to TRBJ1-4; TRBD1 is a possible D gene (6 bases). The CDR3 is made up of 13 amino acids. V was clipped by 0 bases and J by 10 bases, with 9 bases between them. Germline values: CDR1 MGHRA, CDR2 YSYEKL. In DNA form, the CDR3 reads TGCGCCAGCAGCCAAGAGACAGGTGGAAAACTGTTTTTT. This gives the protein CASSQETGGKLFF.

V gene TRBV30 combines with J gene TRBJ1-2; TRBD1 matches 7 bases. CDR3 length: 16 residues. V shed 1 base, J shed 4 bases, and the junction held 12 bases outside the gene matches. CDR1 is GTSNPN, CDR2 SVGIG, per germline (reference sequence). The CDR3 loop is CAWSGGTAPAGYGYTF. DNA of the CDR3: TGTGCCTGGAGTGGGGGGACAGCGCCCGCGGGCTATGGCTACACCTTC.

CDR3 nucleotides: TGTGCCAGCAGTGCTAGCGTCACCGGGGAGCTGTTTTTT. Encoded protein: CASSASVTGELFF. The chain employs TRBV6-4 and TRBJ2-2; D possibly corresponds to TRBD2 (6 bases). The CDR3 runs to 13 residues. Trimming pared 4 bases from V and 4 bases from J, leaving 7 bases between. CDR1 MRHNA and CDR2 SNTAGT come from the germline V gene.

Regarding this clone: In the same sample, other DNA sequences code for this CDR3. The genes are TRBV29-1 and TRBJ2-7, with 7 bases fitting TRBD2. The V gene's germline CDR1 is SQVTM and CDR2 ANQGSEA. The length of the CDR3 is 13 residues. J gave up 0 bases and V 7 bases, and 6 bases lay outside the gene matches. The CDR3 region is CSASGGSSYEQYF. The CDR3 nucleotides read TGCAGCGCCTCCGGGGGGAGCTCCTACGAGCAGTACTTC.

This clone was found once. CDR3 region: CASSSTGTGSGDTQYF. In DNA form, the CDR3 reads TGTGCCAGCAGCTCTACCGGGACAGGGTCAGGAGATACGCAGTATTTT. This chain joins TRBV5-6 and TRBJ2-3; 9 bases match TRBD1. This CDR3 region has 16 residues. Germline assignment: CDR1 SGHDT and CDR2 YYEEEE. The ends lost 3 bases at V and 5 bases at J; junction bases unmatched: 10.

The V and J genes are TRBV23-1 and TRBJ1-1; weak D call: TRBD1 (5 bases). TRBV23-1 is noted as an ORF with a role that remains uncertain. V lost 5 bases and J lost 4, with 11 bases in between. CDR3 length: 13 residues. CDR3 sequence (DNA): TGCGCCAGCAGTACTGACAGACGCACTGAAGCTTTCTTT. This translates into CASSTDRRTEAFF.

A remark on this clone: At the DNA level, this CDR3 is encoded by other sequences in the same sample as well. The CDR3, as DNA: TGTGCCTGGAGTGTGGGTGATAATCAGCCCCAGCATTTT. Translating gives CAWSVGDNQPQHF. The V call is TRBV30, the J call TRBJ1-5, with unresolved D. The germline V gene has CDR1 GTSNPN and CDR2 SVGIG (reference sequence). The CDR3 loop spans 13 amino acids. V was clipped by 0 bases and J by 4 bases, with 7 bases between them.

The chain is built from TRBV30 and TRBJ1-1; no firm D call. V shed 2 bases and J shed 1 base, with 8 bases lying between them. Germline CDR1 reads GTSNPN; CDR2 reads SVGIG (reference sequence). CDR3 length: 13 residues. CDR3 region: CAWSRGSNTEAFF. CDR3 sequence (DNA): TGTGCCTGGAGTCGGGGATCGAACACTGAAGCTTTCTTT.

V is TRBV9 and J is TRBJ2-7, with a possible D match to TRBD1 (5 bases). Trimming cost V 0 bases and J 3 bases, with 13 bases left between them. There are 15 residues in the CDR3. Germline V gene sequence: CDR1 SGDLS, CDR2 YYNGEE. CDR3 loop: CASSVGAGPDYEQYF. CDR3 DNA: TGTGCCAGCAGCGTAGGGGCAGGGCCAGACTACGAGCAGTACTTC. The full variable domain, in which reference TRBV9 and TRBJ2-7 provide the parts outside the CDR3, is DSGVTQTPKHLITATGQRVTLRCSPRSGDLSVYWYQQSLDQGLQFLIQYYNGEERAKGNILERFSAQQFPDLHSELNLSSLELGDSALYFCASSVGAGPDYEQYFGPGTRLTVT.

The sample holds a few counts of this clone. V and J are TRBV29-1 and TRBJ1-1; D is unresolved. The CDR3 has 13 amino acids. V was shortened by 0 bases and J by 0 bases, with 5 bases between the two germline ends. The germline V gene encodes CDR1 SQVTM and CDR2 ANQGSEA. The chain's CDR3 is CSVEEDLNTEAFF. CDR3 coding DNA: TGCAGCGTTGAAGAGGACCTGAACACTGAAGCTTTCTTT.

V is TRBV4-1 and J is TRBJ2-3, with D possibly matching TRBD2 (6 bases). V was clipped by 0 bases and J by 2 bases, with 9 bases between them. The V gene's germline CDR1 is MGHRA and CDR2 YSYEKL. The CDR3 totals 15 residues. In nucleotides, the CDR3 is TGCGCCAGCAGCCAAGATTCGGGGGTCACAGATACGCAGTATTTT. It yields the protein CASSQDSGVTDTQYF.

There are a few counts of this clone. The V and J genes are TRBV7-2 and TRBJ2-5; D could derive from TRBD1 or TRBD2 (6 bases each). Germline CDR1 and CDR2: SGHTA and FQGNSA. Trimming took off 2 bases at V and 5 bases at J, with 15 bases between the two ends. This CDR3 has 15 amino acids. The CDR3: CASSLRGTGTETQYF. The DNA of the CDR3 is TGTGCCAGCAGCTTAAGGGGTACAGGGACTGAGACCCAGTACTTC. Variable domain in full (rest from reference TRBV7-2 and TRBJ2-5): GAGVSQSPSNKVTEKGKDVELRCDPISGHTALYWYRQSLGQGLEFLIYFQGNSAPDKSGLPSDRFSAERTGGSVSTLTIQRTQQEDSAVYLCASSLRGTGTETQYFGPGTRLLVL.

The chain is built from TRBV7-9 and TRBJ1-1; D uncertain. The V gene lost 8 bases and the J gene lost 1 base, with 5 bases spanning the gap. The CDR3 consists of 11 residues. Germline-derived CDR1 and CDR2 are SEHNR and FQNEAQ (reference sequence). The CDR3 protein is CASVENTEAFF. The DNA of the CDR3 is TGTGCCAGCGTGGAGAACACTGAAGCTTTCTTT.

This chain uses TRBV7-2 with TRBJ2-3, with 13 positions matching TRBD2. Germline trimming cut 3 bases from V and 2 bases from J; bases unmatched to any gene: 8. The germline V gene has CDR1 SGHTA and CDR2 FQGNSA. There are 18 residues in the CDR3. DNA of the CDR3: TGTGCCAGCAGCTTTGGACTAGCGGGGGACTCAAACACAGATACGCAGTATTTT. Translation gives CASSFGLAGDSNTDTQYF.

V and J are TRBV29-1 and TRBJ2-2; 8 nucleotides agree with TRBD1. The CDR3 consists of 15 residues. V dropped 4 bases and J dropped 6; count of bases not matched to a gene: 10. CDR1 is SQVTM, CDR2 ANQGSEA, per germline. CDR3 DNA: TGCAGCGTTGGGGCGACAGGGGAAGGGGCCGGGGAGCTGTTTTTT. It is translated as CSVGATGEGAGELFF.

The gene calls are TRBV2 and TRBJ1-1; the D is unclear. Trimming removed 3 bases from V and 4 bases from J, with 12 bases in between. The CDR3 has 14 amino acids. Germline V CDR1 and CDR2: SNHLY, FYNNEI. The CDR3 sequence: CASSEPGGSTEAFF. CDR3 sequence (DNA): TGTGCCAGCAGTGAGCCGGGAGGCAGCACTGAAGCTTTCTTT.